One and the same sample provided the 23 T cell receptor beta chains below, sequenced in a study of T cell clonotyping in hematopoietic cell transplantation. TCRdb's copy holds only in-frame clones and misses some; the assay was immunoSEQ multiplex PCR. The table records about 6,500 clones, 95% to 97% of them present only once. Time point of the sample: recipient sample about 28 days before transplant, after cytoreduction. The material sequenced was peripheral blood mononuclear cells, taken before stem cell transplant. Every receptor here comes from a man aged 65-85 years with acute myeloid leukemia. Some clones in this sample may be carry-over from other donors' samples.

The chain combines TRBV28 with TRBJ2-5, with D perhaps matching TRBD1 (5 bases). CDR1 and CDR2 (germline): MDHEN, SYDVKM. CDR3 length equals 14 residues. The V gene lost 3 bases and the J gene lost 13 bases, with 21 bases spanning the gap. The CDR3 is CASSFSINRLRPYF. DNA for the CDR3: TGTGCCAGCAGTTTCTCGATAAACAGGTTGCGTCCGTACTTC. Full variable domain (remainder filled in from reference TRBV28 and TRBJ2-5): DVKVTQSSRYLVKRTGEKVFLECVQDMDHENMFWYRQDPGLGLRLIYFSYDVKMKEKGDIPEGYSVSREKKERFSLILESASTNQTSMYLCASSFSINRLRPYFGPGTRLLVL.

The chain carries TRBV10-3 and TRBJ1-2; D is undetermined. The CDR3 totals 11 residues. The V end was cut by 8 bases, the J end by 4 bases, with 8 bases between. Germline loops: CDR1 ENHRY, CDR2 SYGVKD. The CDR3: CAIPVVYGYTF. For the CDR3, the DNA is TGTGCCATCCCGGTGGTCTATGGCTACACCTTC.

The chain joins TRBV7-7 to TRBJ1-4, with 8 nucleotides matching TRBD1. From germline, CDR1 is SSHAT and CDR2 FNYEAQ (reference sequence). The junction had 6 bases not matched to a gene; V was cut back by 5 bases and J by 10 bases. This CDR3 is built from 13 residues. The DNA of the CDR3 is TGTGCCAGCAGCCAGGACAGGGAAGGAAAACTGTTTTTT. It codes for CASSQDREGKLFF.

The V and J genes are TRBV9 and TRBJ1-5; D is undetermined. The CDR3 runs to 13 residues. V dropped 0 bases and J dropped 0 bases, with 1 base sitting between them. CDR1 is SGDLS, CDR2 YYNGEE, per germline. The CDR3 protein is CASSVGSNQPQHF. In DNA, the CDR3 is TGTGCCAGCAGCGTAGGTAGCAATCAGCCCCAGCATTTT. The whole variable domain, remainder taken from reference TRBV9 and TRBJ1-5, is DSGVTQTPKHLITATGQRVTLRCSPRSGDLSVYWYQQSLDQGLQFLIQYYNGEERAKGNILERFSAQQFPDLHSELNLSSLELGDSALYFCASSVGSNQPQHFGDGTRLSIL.

CDR3 in amino acids: CASSPRQGYGYTF. The CDR3 DNA reads TGTGCCAGCAGCCCTCGTCAGGGCTATGGCTACACCTTC. The genes are TRBV7-9 and TRBJ1-2; tentative D call: TRBD1 (5 bases). The CDR3 contains 13 residues. V lost 5 bases to trimming and J lost 4 bases, with 11 bases between them. CDR1 and CDR2 from the germline V gene are SEHNR and FQNEAQ (reference sequence).

V is TRBV30 and J is TRBJ1-5; no firm D call. CDR1 is GTSNPN and CDR2 is SVGIG in the germline V gene (reference sequence). V gave up 1 base and J gave up 2 bases, with 9 bases separating them. CDR3 length equals 14 residues. This chain's CDR3 is CAWSAGMGNQPQHF. In nucleotides, the CDR3 is TGTGCCTGGAGTGCCGGAATGGGCAATCAGCCCCAGCATTTT.

The rearrangement links TRBV19 to TRBJ1-4; 10 bases map to TRBD1. Looked up from germline, CDR1 is LNHDA and CDR2 is SQIVND (reference sequence). CDR3 length: 14 residues. With V trimmed by 6 bases and J by 4 bases, 2 bases remained unmatched. In DNA form, the CDR3 reads TGTGCCAGTAGGAGGACAGGGGGTAATGAAAAACTGTTTTTT. It translates to CASRRTGGNEKLFF. Variable domain in full (rest from reference TRBV19 and TRBJ1-4): DGGITQSPKYLFRKEGQNVTLSCEQNLNHDAMYWYRQDPGQGLRLIYYSQIVNDFQKGDIAEGYSVSREKKESFPLTVTSAQKNPTAFYLCASRRTGGNEKLFFGSGTQLSVL.

The V and J genes are TRBV2 and TRBJ2-2; the match to TRBD1 covers 10 bases. This CDR3 region has 15 residues. Unmatched junction bases numbered 6, after V lost 7 bases and J lost 4 bases. The germline V gene has CDR1 SNHLY and CDR2 FYNNEI. CDR3 sequence (DNA): TGTGCCAGCACCGCCGGGACAGGGGTCACCGGGGAGCTGTTTTTT. Translated, it gives CASTAGTGVTGELFF.

V gene TRBV6-1 combines with J gene TRBJ2-5; D gene ambiguous. The V end lost 5 bases, the J end lost 2 bases, and 12 bases lay between the germline ends. Germline V gene sequence: CDR1 MNHNS, CDR2 SASEGT. CDR3 size: 14 residues. In nucleotides, the CDR3 is TGTGCCAGCAGTCCTCGGCGATCTCAAGAGACCCAGTACTTC. Its protein is CASSPRRSQETQYF.

This sequence joins TRBV10-3 and TRBJ2-3; 7 bases line up with TRBD2. Germline CDR1 reads ENHRY; CDR2 reads SYGVKD. V lost 7 bases and J lost 5; bases outside the gene matches: 6. This CDR3 spans 13 amino acids. CDR3 protein: CAIKEAGIDTQYF. The DNA of the CDR3 is TGTGCCATCAAGGAAGCGGGAATAGATACGCAGTATTTT.

The V and J genes are TRBV5-4 and TRBJ2-7; maybe TRBD1 (6 bases). The CDR3 loop spans 15 amino acids. Trimming left V 0 bases short and J 3 bases short, with 13 bases between. CDR1 is SGHNT, CDR2 YYREEE, per germline (reference sequence). The CDR3 spells CASSLGTALGYEQYF. CDR3 nucleotides: TGTGCCAGCAGCTTGGGGACAGCCCTGGGCTACGAGCAGTACTTC.

CDR3: CAISESADSGNTIYF. The CDR3 DNA is TGTGCCATCAGTGAGTCGGCAGACTCTGGAAACACCATATATTTT. V and J are TRBV10-3 and TRBJ1-3; D is uncertain. The CDR3 loop spans 15 amino acids. V was shortened by 0 bases and J by 0 bases, with 6 bases between the two germline ends. The V gene's germline CDR1 is ENHRY and CDR2 SYGVKD.

The CDR3 DNA reads TGCGCCAGCAGCCAGGCGGGGAACACTGAAGCTTTCTTT. Encoded protein: CASSQAGNTEAFF. This chain uses TRBV4-1 with TRBJ1-1; no clear D gene. From germline, CDR1 is MGHRA and CDR2 YSYEKL. The CDR3 totals 13 residues. Trimming cost V 3 bases and J 1 base, with 6 bases left between them.

V is TRBV11-1 and J is TRBJ1-2; D is perhaps TRBD1 (5 bases). V lost 5 bases, J lost 3 bases, and 10 bases lay in between. CDR1 SGHAT and CDR2 FQDESV come from the germline V gene (reference sequence). This CDR3 contains 13 residues. The CDR3 DNA reads TGTGCCAGCAGCGTGGGCAGGGACTATGGCTACACCTTC. Translated, it gives CASSVGRDYGYTF.

This clone was seen a single time. This chain connects TRBV19 to TRBJ1-2; D is unresolved. V gave up 5 bases and J gave up 10 bases, with 17 bases separating them. This CDR3 has 13 residues. Germline CDR1 and CDR2: LNHDA and SQIVND (reference sequence). CDR3 residues: CASSLRTAVDYTF. As DNA, the CDR3 is TGTGCCAGTAGTTTACGGACCGCCGTAGACTACACCTTC.

The chain carries TRBV29-1 and TRBJ2-3; D is uncertain. The CDR3 totals 16 residues. V was clipped by 1 base and J by 2 bases, with 16 bases between them. Germline CDR1 is SQVTM and CDR2 is ANQGSEA. The CDR3 coding sequence is TGCAGCGTTGAAGTGCCGTGGGGTCCCGCCACAGATACGCAGTATTTT. Protein product: CSVEVPWGPATDTQYF.

The rearrangement joins TRBV28 to TRBJ1-1, with no clear D. Trimming stripped 3 bases from V and 4 bases from J, with 21 bases between. CDR1 MDHEN and CDR2 SYDVKM come from the germline V gene. CDR3 length equals 17 residues. The CDR3 sequence is CASSFISVQMSLTEAFF. Here the CDR3 DNA reads TGTGCCAGCAGTTTTATCTCCGTACAGATGTCCCTCACTGAAGCTTTCTTT.

The V call is TRBV6-6, the J call TRBJ2-7; TRBD2 aligns across 8 bases. Losses at the gene ends were 6 bases for V and 7 bases for J; bases not matched to a gene: 14. The germline V gene has CDR1 MNHNY and CDR2 SVGAGI (reference sequence). The CDR3 has 15 residues. CDR3 protein: CASRITTGGLGEQYF. The CDR3 bases are TGTGCCAGCAGGATAACAACGGGAGGGCTGGGGGAGCAGTACTTC.

The chain links TRBV9 to TRBJ1-2, with D possibly being TRBD1 (6 bases). Deletions cut 4 bases from V and 2 bases from J, with 12 bases between. The CDR3 is 14 residues long. Per germline, CDR1 SGDLS and CDR2 YYNGEE. The CDR3 spells CASSPRGGNYGYTF. In DNA form, the CDR3 reads TGTGCCAGCAGCCCCAGGGGCGGGAACTATGGCTACACCTTC.

The genes are TRBV27 and TRBJ1-6; a possible D gene is TRBD1 (5 bases). Deletions cut 5 bases from V and 6 bases from J, with 14 bases between. CDR3 size: 15 residues. CDR1 is MNHEY and CDR2 is SMNVEV in the germline V gene (reference sequence). The CDR3 sequence is CASSARQITNSPLHF. Here the CDR3 DNA reads TGTGCCAGCAGTGCGAGACAGATAACTAATTCACCCCTCCACTTT.

The chain carries TRBV5-4 and TRBJ1-1, with TRBD1 as a possible D gene (6 bases). This CDR3 spans 15 amino acids. Germline V gene lookup returns CDR1 SGHNT and CDR2 YYREEE (reference sequence). Between the trimmed V and J ends, which lost 4 bases and 1 base, there was a span of 14 bases. CDR3 region: CASSGSDRQNTEAFF. Here the CDR3 DNA reads TGTGCCAGCAGCGGATCGGACAGACAGAACACTGAAGCTTTCTTT.

The CDR3 reads CASSSTAVGELFF. The CDR3 region has the DNA TGTGCCAGCAGTTCAACAGCGGTCGGGGAGCTGTTTTTT. J is TRBJ2-2 and V is TRBV6-1, with a weak D call TRBD2 (5 bases). Germline V gives CDR1 MNHNS, CDR2 SASEGT. The V end was cut by 5 bases, the J end by 7 bases, with 11 bases between. This CDR3 contains 13 residues.

The V call is TRBV5-4, the J call TRBJ1-1, with 8 bases aligning to TRBD1. The trim removed 9 bases at V and 9 bases at J, leaving 16 bases unmatched. From germline, CDR1 is SGHNT and CDR2 YYREEE (reference sequence). CDR3 length: 14 amino acids. The chain's CDR3 is CATTGGGTPYQAFF. The CDR3 nucleotides are TGTGCCACCACAGGGGGGGGCACTCCCTACCAAGCTTTCTTT.